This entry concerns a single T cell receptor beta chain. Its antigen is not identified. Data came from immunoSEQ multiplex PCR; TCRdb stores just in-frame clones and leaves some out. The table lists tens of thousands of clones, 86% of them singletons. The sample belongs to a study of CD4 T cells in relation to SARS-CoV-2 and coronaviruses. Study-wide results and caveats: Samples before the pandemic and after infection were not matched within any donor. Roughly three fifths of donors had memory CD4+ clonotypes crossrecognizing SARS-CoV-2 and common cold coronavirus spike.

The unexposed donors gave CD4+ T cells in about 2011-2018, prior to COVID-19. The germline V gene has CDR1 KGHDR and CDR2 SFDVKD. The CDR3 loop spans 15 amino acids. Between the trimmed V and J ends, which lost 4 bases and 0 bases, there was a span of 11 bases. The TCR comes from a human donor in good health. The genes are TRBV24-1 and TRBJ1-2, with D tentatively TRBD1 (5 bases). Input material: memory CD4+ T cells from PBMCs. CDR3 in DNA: TGTGCCACCAGTGACCCGGGGCCAGCTAACTATGGCTACACCTTC. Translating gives CATSDPGPANYGYTF.